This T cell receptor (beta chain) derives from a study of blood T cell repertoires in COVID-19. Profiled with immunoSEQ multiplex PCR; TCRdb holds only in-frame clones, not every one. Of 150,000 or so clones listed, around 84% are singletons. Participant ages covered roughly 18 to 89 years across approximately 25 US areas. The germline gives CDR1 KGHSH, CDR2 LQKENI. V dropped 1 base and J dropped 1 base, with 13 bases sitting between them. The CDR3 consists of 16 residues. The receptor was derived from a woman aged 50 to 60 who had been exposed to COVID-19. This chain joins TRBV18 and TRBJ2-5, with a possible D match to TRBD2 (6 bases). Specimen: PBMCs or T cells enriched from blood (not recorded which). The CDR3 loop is CASSPLRGSRQETQYF. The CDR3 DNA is TGTGCCAGCTCACCACTCCGGGGGTCTCGCCAAGAGACCCAGTACTTC. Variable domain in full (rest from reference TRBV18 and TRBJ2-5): NAGVMQNPRHLVRRRGQEARLRCSPMKGHSHVYWYRQLPEEGLKFMVYLQKENIIDESGMPKERFSAEFPKEGPSILRIQQVVRGDSAAYFCASSPLRGSRQETQYFGPGTRLLVL.